This TCR beta chain was identified during a study of post-analysis software for immune sequencing data. Across the whole study: Disease courses included relapsing-remitting, secondary progressive and progressive-relapsing multiple sclerosis. Notes on the study in general: The F measure placed samples prepared in the same batch into strongly shared clusters. The normalized Chao1 diversity of multiple sclerosis patients was significantly lower than that of controls. Several TRBV segments were more frequent in patients than controls; TRBV5-6, TRBV5-1 and TRBV20-1 belonged to this group.

Comments on this clonotype: Its antigen is not identified.

TCR beta cDNA libraries had unique molecular identifiers. T cells numbering roughly 0.9 to 10 million yielded cDNA molecules that totaled roughly 500,000. One entry per CDR3 protein, called by TCRdb with MiXCR from the PCR reads. The sample gives about 540,000 distinct CDR3 sequences, around 36% of which show up once; 4.5% to 7.5% is in the top ten. CDR3 length: 17 amino acids. The germline gives CDR1 MNHNS, CDR2 SASEGT. The J gene is TRBJ2-1, the V gene TRBV6-1, with TRBD2 identical over 14 bases. The last part of the DNA fits TRBJ2-7 better; the J call may be wrong. The sequenced sample was blood. This TCR was recovered from a girl aged 2-17 years with multiple sclerosis. The CDR3 region is CASSLTSGGVSYNEQYF. The CDR3 DNA is TGTGCCAGCAGCCTGACTAGCGGGGGGGTATCCTACAATGAGCAGTACTTC.